Following are 3 T cell receptor beta chains from one sample sequenced in a study of shared clonotypes between healthy human individuals. Libraries were prepared by immunoSEQ multiplex PCR; TCRdb keeps only in-frame clonotypes and omits some of them. The table has approximately 1.9 million clones, 93% seen once. Naive CD8 cells were CD45RO-negative, positively selected for CCR7, excluding terminally differentiated effector memory CD45RA+ cells. The sample was naive CD8+ T cells from PBMCs. The origin of the receptors is a man aged 18 to 29 in good health. Some clones in this sample may be carry-over from other donors' samples.

The rearrangement joins TRBV4-3 to TRBJ2-1; D not certain. Per germline, CDR1 LGHNA and CDR2 YSLEER. V lost 0 bases and J lost 3, with 9 bases in between. This CDR3 is built from 15 residues. The DNA for the CDR3 is TGCGCCAGCAGCCAAGATCGACCCGGCTACAATGAGCAGTTCTTC. Amino acid sequence: CASSQDRPGYNEQFF.

The genes are TRBV12-1 and TRBJ2-1; whether TRBD1, the table's D call, matches the DNA was not checked. TRBV12-1 has pseudogene status. The CDR3 runs to 14 residues. The CDR3 loop reads CASSFSWANTEQFF. CDR3 in DNA: TGTGCCAGCAGCTTTTCATGGGCCAACACGGAGCAGTTCTTC.

The V call is TRBV6-1, the J call TRBJ2-3, with no clear D. Trimming removed 2 bases at V and 2 bases at J, with 17 bases between. Germline V gene sequence: CDR1 MNHNS, CDR2 SASEGT. CDR3 length equals 17 residues. CDR3 DNA: TGTGCCAGCAGTGAAAAATTTGAGGAGTACTTCACAGATACGCAGTATTTT. Translated, it gives CASSEKFEEYFTDTQYF.